The 24 T cell receptor beta chains given below trace back to one sample, sequenced in a study of response to subunit inactivated influenza vaccine (dated by TCRdb to about 2018). The library was built by means of RT-PCR. Sequenced using an Illumina HiSeq 2500. TCRdb reprocessed the public reads (quality trimming at Q25 with fastp, clone calling with MiXCR) and kept in-frame beta chains. Merged by CDR3 protein, the rows form single entries marked with the most common genes and DNA. The sample table lists about 540,000 distinct CDR3 sequences, roughly 23% of them with a count of one. 2.8% of the sample rests with the top ten. These data were also filed under a second study, of T cells expressing NK-cell markers. Taken from the second paper: TCR beta cDNA libraries were prepared using 5'RACE template switching, which introduced a universal primer site and unique molecular identifiers.

The sample here was CD4+ T cells sorted from PBMCs, taken 12 days after vaccination. The receptors come from a man aged 50-59 years who received an inactivated influenza vaccine. Donor details come from another sample of the same person, matched by shared clones.

This chain uses TRBV4-2 with TRBJ1-5; 10 nucleotides line up with TRBD1. Germline assignment: CDR1 LGHNA and CDR2 YNFKEQ. This CDR3 has 15 amino acids. V lost 4 bases, J lost 7 bases, and 7 bases stayed unmatched. CDR3 region: CASSRDRGPRQPQHF. The CDR3 DNA follows: TGTGCCAGCAGCCGAGACAGGGGGCCTCGGCAGCCCCAGCATTTT.

This clonotype has only a few counts. The genes are TRBV11-2 and TRBJ2-3; 14 bases align to TRBD2. The CDR3 covers 17 residues. V was clipped by 2 bases and J by 6 bases; unmatched bases: 7. From germline, CDR1 is SGHAT and CDR2 FQNNGV. The CDR3 DNA reads as TGTGCCAGCAGCTTATCGACTAGCGGGAGGGCCGCGGATACGCAGTATTTT. This translates into CASSLSTSGRAADTQYF.

This clonotype has just a few counts. This sequence joins TRBV29-1 and TRBJ2-7; D might be TRBD2 (6 bases). The CDR3 has 13 amino acids. The germline V gene has CDR1 SQVTM and CDR2 ANQGSEA. Between the trimmed V and J ends, which lost 4 bases and 2 bases, there was a span of 12 bases. This CDR3 reads CSVGEAPTYEQYF. The CDR3 coding sequence is TGCAGCGTTGGGGAGGCGCCTACCTACGAGCAGTACTTC.

This sequence joins TRBV7-2 and TRBJ2-7, with TRBD1 identical over 7 bases. V lost 1 base, J lost 6 bases, and 3 bases stayed unmatched. The germline gives CDR1 SGHTA, CDR2 FQGNSA. The CDR3 sequence is 13 residues long. This CDR3 is CASSLGQGPEQYF. The CDR3 DNA sequence: TGTGCCAGCAGCTTAGGACAGGGACCCGAGCAGTACTTC.

This sequence joins TRBV7-2 and TRBJ2-5, with D uncertain. Per the germline V gene, CDR1 is SGHTA and CDR2 is FQGNSA. There are 13 residues in the CDR3. V lost 5 bases and J 2 bases, leaving 9 bases between the germline ends. The DNA of the CDR3 is TGTGCCAGCAGCCGTTGTGGTCAAGAGACCCAGTACTTC. Amino acid sequence: CASSRCGQETQYF. Variable domain in full (rest from reference TRBV7-2 and TRBJ2-5): GAGVSQSPSNKVTEKGKDVELRCDPISGHTALYWYRQSLGQGLEFLIYFQGNSAPDKSGLPSDRFSAERTGGSVSTLTIQRTQQEDSAVYLCASSRCGQETQYFGPGTRLLVL.

The chain has TRBV12-3 or TRBV12-4 and TRBJ1-5; 7 bases are a match to TRBD1. V lost 0 bases and J lost 1; bases outside the gene matches: 9. The CDR3 covers 18 residues. The CDR3 is CASSLAWGRGYSNQPQHF. DNA for the CDR3: TGTGCCAGCAGTTTAGCCTGGGGCAGGGGGTACAGCAATCAGCCCCAGCATTTT.

The chain uses TRBV20-1 and TRBJ2-7; 10 bases are shared with TRBD2. J lost 7 bases, V lost 0 bases, and 18 bases had no gene match. Germline V gene lookup returns CDR1 DFQATT and CDR2 SNEGSKA (reference sequence). The CDR3 contains 18 residues. CDR3: CSARDRASGSMGSGEQYF. The CDR3 nucleotides read TGCAGTGCTAGAGATCGGGCTAGCGGGAGCATGGGTTCGGGGGAGCAGTACTTC.

The chain recombines TRBV5-4 with TRBJ2-7; 9 bases are shared with TRBD1. Germline CDR1 reads SGHNT; CDR2 reads YYREEE (reference sequence). J was trimmed by 6 bases and V by 2 bases; bases with no gene match: 6. The CDR3 loop spans 14 amino acids. The chain's CDR3 is CASSLGGQGFEQYF. The CDR3 DNA reads as TGTGCCAGCAGCTTAGGGGGACAGGGCTTCGAGCAGTACTTC.

The genes are TRBV20-1 and TRBJ2-3, with 9 bases identical to TRBD2. The CDR3 runs to 13 residues. V trimming: 4 bases; J trimming: 4 bases; junction bases outside the gene matches: 3. The germline V gene has CDR1 DFQATT and CDR2 SNEGSKA (reference sequence). CDR3 nucleotide sequence: TGCAGTGCTATTAGCGGGAGCGCAGATACGCAGTATTTT. Encoded protein: CSAISGSADTQYF.

This clonotype appeared a few times. The chain is built from TRBV11-2 and TRBJ2-1; D ambiguous. The CDR3 runs 14 residues. The V gene lost 0 bases and the J gene lost 4 bases, with 7 bases spanning the gap. Germline values: CDR1 SGHAT, CDR2 FQNNGV. The CDR3 sequence: CASSLDWQYNEQFF. CDR3 coding DNA: TGTGCCAGCAGCTTAGATTGGCAGTACAATGAGCAGTTCTTC.

This clonotype was seen a handful of times. The chain is built from TRBV20-1 and TRBJ2-1, with a weak D call TRBD2 (6 bases). CDR1 is DFQATT and CDR2 is SNEGSKA in the germline V gene (reference sequence). Trimming removed 0 bases from V and 6 bases from J, with 18 bases in between. CDR3 length: 16 residues. CDR3 in amino acids: CSARDYGGIFTNEQFF. The CDR3 bases are TGCAGTGCTAGAGATTATGGCGGGATCTTCACCAATGAGCAGTTCTTC.

V usage is TRBV6-1 and J usage is TRBJ1-2; D is ambiguous. Germline V lookup: CDR1 MNHNS, CDR2 SASEGT. Deletions cut 0 bases from V and 5 bases from J, with 7 bases between. This CDR3 has 13 residues. CDR3 amino acids: CASSEAVGYGYTF. CDR3 coding DNA: TGTGCCAGCAGTGAAGCAGTTGGTTATGGCTACACCTTC.

This clonotype was observed a handful of times. This sequence joins TRBV15 and TRBJ2-2; 8 bases are shared with TRBD2. Germline CDR1 is LNHNV and CDR2 is YYDKDF (reference sequence). The CDR3 covers 16 residues. Germline trimming cut 3 bases from V and 1 base from J; bases unmatched to any gene: 4. The CDR3 DNA is TGTGCCACCAGCAGCACTAGCGGAAGGAACACCGGGGAGCTGTTTTTT. Protein: CATSSTSGRNTGELFF.

This clonotype was counted only a few times. V gene TRBV6-1 combines with J gene TRBJ2-7, with 9 bases identical to TRBD2. The ends lost 7 bases at V and 2 bases at J; junction bases unmatched: 12. The germline V gene encodes CDR1 MNHNS and CDR2 SASEGT. The CDR3 runs 16 residues. Here the CDR3 DNA reads TGTGCCAGCACCCGCTCCGGGGCTAGCGGGACCTACGAGCAGTACTTC. It translates to CASTRSGASGTYEQYF.

The J gene is TRBJ2-7, the V gene TRBV20-1; the D call may be TRBD1 or TRBD2 (6 bases each). V was shortened by 6 bases and J by 1 base, with 19 bases between the two germline ends. The CDR3 is made up of 15 amino acids. Germline CDR1 is DFQATT and CDR2 is SNEGSKA (reference sequence). The CDR3 is CSAQEGDRTSYEQYF. CDR3 DNA sequence: TGCAGTGCACAGGAGGGCGACAGGACGTCCTACGAGCAGTACTTC.

The V and J genes are TRBV20-1 and TRBJ1-2; 7 nucleotides agree with TRBD1. Germline V CDR1 and CDR2: DFQATT, SNEGSKA (reference sequence). Trimming cost V 5 bases and J 3 bases; bases outside gene matches: 3. The CDR3 sequence is 12 residues long. The CDR3 DNA reads TGCAGTGCTTGGGACAGCCACTATGGCTACACCTTC. It translates to CSAWDSHYGYTF.

In this sample, this clonotype turned up a few times. V usage is TRBV12-3 or TRBV12-4 and J usage is TRBJ1-1, with D perhaps TRBD1 (6 bases). The CDR3 spans 14 residues. Trimming left V 7 bases short and J 4 bases short, with 16 bases between. Here the CDR3 reads CASTAVGAGTEAFF. CDR3 nucleotides: TGTGCCAGCACCGCCGTGGGGGCTGGCACTGAAGCTTTCTTT.

This clonotype was counted only a few times. The chain has TRBV25-1 and TRBJ1-6; 8 bases map to TRBD1. Germline CDR1 reads MGHDK; CDR2 reads SYGVNS. The V segment lost 7 bases and the J segment 10 bases; nucleotides outside the gene matches: 6. This CDR3 is 13 amino acids long. The CDR3 DNA is TGTGCCAGCACGGGGCAGGGGGCGTCACCCCTCCACTTT. The encoded protein is CASTGQGASPLHF.

The table lists this clonotype with a few counts. The chain employs TRBV12-3 or TRBV12-4 and TRBJ1-5, with D perhaps matching TRBD1 (6 bases). This CDR3 is 14 amino acids long. Trimming cost V 6 bases and J 6 bases, with 15 bases left between them. Here the CDR3 reads CASRETGMAQPQHF. CDR3 DNA: TGTGCCAGCAGGGAAACAGGGATGGCTCAGCCCCAGCATTTT.

The J gene is TRBJ2-2, the V gene TRBV19; 8 positions match TRBD2. CDR3 length: 16 amino acids. With V trimmed by 9 bases and J by 7 bases, 16 bases remained unmatched. From germline, CDR1 is LNHDA and CDR2 SQIVND (reference sequence). The CDR3 bases are TGTGCCAGCCACTCGCCGGGGGGGCTTTTGTTCGGGGAGCTGTTTTTT. It encodes CASHSPGGLLFGELFF.

CDR3 sequence reads: CASSLALAGIGNEQFF. CDR3 coding DNA: TGCGCCAGCAGCTTGGCTTTAGCGGGGATAGGCAATGAGCAGTTCTTC. This chain uses TRBV5-1 with TRBJ2-1; 8 nucleotides match TRBD2. Germline V gene data show CDR1 as SGHRS and CDR2 as YFSETQ. The CDR3 runs to 16 residues. Germline trimming cut 0 bases from V and 6 bases from J; bases unmatched to any gene: 8.

J is TRBJ2-1 and V is TRBV5-1, with 8 bases matching TRBD2. V lost 0 bases and J lost 8; bases outside the gene matches: 7. The CDR3 totals 15 residues. Germline loops: CDR1 SGHRS, CDR2 YFSETQ. This chain's CDR3 is CASSLAASGQDEQFF. The CDR3 DNA reads as TGCGCCAGCAGCTTGGCGGCTAGCGGGCAGGATGAGCAGTTCTTC.

The rearrangement links TRBV18 to TRBJ2-7; 7 positions agree with TRBD1. V was clipped by 4 bases and J by 2 bases; unmatched bases: 5. CDR3 length: 14 residues. CDR1 and CDR2 from the germline V gene are KGHSH and LQKENI. The CDR3 DNA reads TGTGCCAGCTCACTCCGGGACAGCGCCTACGAGCAGTACTTC. It yields the protein CASSLRDSAYEQYF.

This sequence joins TRBV7-8 and TRBJ1-5; 10 bases line up with TRBD1. Unmatched junction bases numbered 16, after V lost 2 bases and J lost 9 bases. Germline V lookup: CDR1 SGHVS, CDR2 FQNEAQ. The CDR3 has 18 amino acids. The CDR3 loop is CASSLSFTGTGVVGPQHF. The CDR3 DNA is TGTGCCAGCAGCTTAAGTTTTACCGGGACAGGGGTCGTAGGGCCCCAGCATTTT.